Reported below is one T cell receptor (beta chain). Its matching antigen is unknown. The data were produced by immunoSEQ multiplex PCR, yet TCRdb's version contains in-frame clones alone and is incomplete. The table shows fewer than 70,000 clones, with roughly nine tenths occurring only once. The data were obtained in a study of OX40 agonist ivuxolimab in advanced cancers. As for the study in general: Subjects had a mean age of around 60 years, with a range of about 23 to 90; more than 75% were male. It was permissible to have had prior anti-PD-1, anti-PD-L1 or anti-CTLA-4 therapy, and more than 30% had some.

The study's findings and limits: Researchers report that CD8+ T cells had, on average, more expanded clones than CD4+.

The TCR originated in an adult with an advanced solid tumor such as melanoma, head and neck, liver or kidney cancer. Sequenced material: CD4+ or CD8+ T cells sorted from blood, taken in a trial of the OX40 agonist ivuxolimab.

CDR3 bases: TGTGCCAGCAGGTGGGACGTCTCTGGGGCCAACGTCCTGACTTTC. Its translation: CASRWDVSGANVLTF. The chain recombines TRBV5-4 with TRBJ2-6; D is perhaps TRBD1 or TRBD2 (5 bases each). The germline V gene encodes CDR1 SGHNT and CDR2 YYREEE (reference sequence). CDR3 length: 15 amino acids. Trimming shortened V by 5 bases and J by 0 bases, and 9 bases separated the two germline ends. Combining the CDR3 with reference TRBV5-4 and TRBJ2-6 gives the whole variable domain ETGVTQSPTHLIKTRGQQVTLRCSSQSGHNTVSWYQQALGQGPQFIFQYYREEENGRGNFPPRFSGLQFPNYSSELNVNALELDDSALYLCASRWDVSGANVLTFGAGSRLTVL.